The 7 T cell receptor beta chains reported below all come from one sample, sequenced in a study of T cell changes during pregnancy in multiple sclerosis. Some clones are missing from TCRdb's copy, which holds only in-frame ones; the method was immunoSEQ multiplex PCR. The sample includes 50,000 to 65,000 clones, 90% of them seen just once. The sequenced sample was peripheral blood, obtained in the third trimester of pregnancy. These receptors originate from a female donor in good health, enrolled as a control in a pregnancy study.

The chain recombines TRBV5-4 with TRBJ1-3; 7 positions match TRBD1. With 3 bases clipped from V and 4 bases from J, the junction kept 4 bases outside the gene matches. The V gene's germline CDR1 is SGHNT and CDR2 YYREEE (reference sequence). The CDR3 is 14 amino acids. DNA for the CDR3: TGTGCCAGCAGCTCGACAGGGTCCGGAAACACCATATATTTT. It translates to CASSSTGSGNTIYF.

The CDR3 region is CASSLTDSNYGYTF. CDR3 DNA sequence: TGCGCCAGCAGCTTGACCGACAGTAACTATGGCTACACCTTC. This chain joins TRBV5-1 and TRBJ1-2; perhaps TRBD1 as D (5 bases). This CDR3 is 14 amino acids long. The ends were cut back, 1 base at V and 1 base at J, with 8 bases in the middle. Germline CDR1 reads SGHRS; CDR2 reads YFSETQ.

CDR3 residues: CASSFSGEVEQFF. The CDR3 DNA follows: TGTGCCAGCAGCTTCTCCGGGGAGGTTGAGCAGTTCTTC. The chain uses TRBV7-2 and TRBJ2-1; D may be TRBD2 (6 bases). This CDR3 has 13 residues. Germline V gene sequence: CDR1 SGHTA, CDR2 FQGNSA. V lost 3 bases and J lost 9, with 12 bases in between. The full variable domain, in which reference TRBV7-2 and TRBJ2-1 provide the parts outside the CDR3, is GAGVSQSPSNKVTEKGKDVELRCDPISGHTALYWYRQSLGQGLEFLIYFQGNSAPDKSGLPSDRFSAERTGGSVSTLTIQRTQQEDSAVYLCASSFSGEVEQFFGPGTRLTVL.

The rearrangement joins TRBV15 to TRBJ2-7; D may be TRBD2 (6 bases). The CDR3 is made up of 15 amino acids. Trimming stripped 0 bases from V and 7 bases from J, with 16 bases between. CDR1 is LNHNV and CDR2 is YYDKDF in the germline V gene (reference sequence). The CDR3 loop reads CATSRDFGGDGEQYF. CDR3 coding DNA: TGTGCCACCAGCAGAGATTTCGGGGGAGATGGGGAGCAGTACTTC.

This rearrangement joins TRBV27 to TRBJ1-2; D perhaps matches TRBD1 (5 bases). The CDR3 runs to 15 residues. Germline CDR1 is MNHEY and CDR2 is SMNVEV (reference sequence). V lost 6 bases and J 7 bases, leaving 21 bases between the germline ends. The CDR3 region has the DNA TGTGCCAGCAGCCCCGGATCGGGGGAGCGGGGTGGCTACACCTTC. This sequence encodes CASSPGSGERGGYTF.

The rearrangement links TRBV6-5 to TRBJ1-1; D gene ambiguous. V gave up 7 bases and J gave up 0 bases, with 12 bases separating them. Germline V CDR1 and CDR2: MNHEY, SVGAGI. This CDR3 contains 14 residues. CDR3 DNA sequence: TGTGCCAGCACGGAGGGCCCGATGAACACTGAAGCTTTCTTT. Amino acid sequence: CASTEGPMNTEAFF.

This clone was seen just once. The CDR3 DNA reads as TGTGCCAGCAGTGAAGCGGGGAGGGCCTACGAGCAGTACTTC. Its protein is CASSEAGRAYEQYF. The chain joins TRBV6-1 to TRBJ2-7, with 7 bases fitting TRBD2. Germline CDR1 MNHNS, CDR2 SASEGT. The V and J ends lost 0 bases and 2 bases, in that order; junction bases with no gene match: 1. This CDR3 contains 14 residues.